What follows are 22 T cell receptor beta chains derived from one specimen sequenced in a study of regulatory T cells in long-lasting Graves disease. Stated time point: newly diagnosed GD, antithyroid drugs for less than 3 months. There was RNA extracted from PBMCs, and the TCR library was made from it. Arm-PCR with iRepertoire HTBI primers amplified the CDR3 regions for these TCR beta libraries. Using its own MiXCR run on the multiplex PCR reads, TCRdb lists one record per CDR3 protein. The sample shows a few hundred thousand distinct CDR3 sequences, 15% to 20% of them seen only once. The sequencing here drew on peripheral blood mononuclear cells (PBMCs), taken at new diagnosis, from a patient treated with antithyroid drugs. These receptors originate from a female donor with Graves disease.

At least ten counts were recorded for this clonotype. This chain uses TRBV19 with TRBJ1-3; no clear D gene. Per germline, CDR1 LNHDA and CDR2 SQIVND (reference sequence). The CDR3 loop spans 14 amino acids. Trimming removed 5 bases from V and 0 bases from J, with 8 bases in between. CDR3 sequence: CASSWRISGNTIYF. CDR3 bases: TGTGCCAGTAGTTGGAGAATCTCTGGAAACACCATATATTTT.

The chain uses TRBV4-1 and TRBJ2-3; no definite D call. V was cut by 0 bases and J by 1 base, with 8 bases left in between. Germline CDR1 is MGHRA and CDR2 is YSYEKL. This CDR3 has 15 residues. In DNA, the CDR3 is TGCGCCAGCAGCCAAGAAGTCAGAGGCACAGATACGCAGTATTTT. Translated: CASSQEVRGTDTQYF.

This clonotype was observed at least ten times. This chain links TRBV3-1 with TRBJ2-2; D might be TRBD2 (6 bases). Germline V CDR1 and CDR2: LGHDT, YNNKEL (reference sequence). CDR3 length: 17 residues. V shed 0 bases and J shed 0 bases, with 11 bases lying between them. The CDR3 coding sequence is TGTGCCAGCAGCCAAGAGATCGGGAGAGCGAACACCGGGGAGCTGTTTTTT. This translates into CASSQEIGRANTGELFF.

The rearrangement uses TRBV20-1 and TRBJ1-1; maybe TRBD1 (5 bases). The length of the CDR3 is 13 residues. Germline V lookup: CDR1 DFQATT, CDR2 SNEGSKA (reference sequence). The V end was cut by 0 bases, the J end by 6 bases, with 11 bases between. CDR3 protein: CSARDPVGAEAFF. In DNA form, the CDR3 reads TGCAGTGCTAGAGATCCGGTGGGGGCTGAAGCTTTCTTT.

This clonotype has at least ten counts. The chain joins TRBV24-1 to TRBJ1-1; 8 positions match TRBD1. Germline-derived CDR1 and CDR2 are KGHDR and SFDVKD. This CDR3 contains 14 residues. V lost 7 bases, J lost 5 bases, and 8 bases stayed unmatched. In DNA form, the CDR3 reads TGTGCCACCAGGGAAACAGGGGGGAGGACTGAAGCTTTCTTT. Its protein is CATRETGGRTEAFF.

This clonotype was observed at least ten times. The chain joins TRBV18 to TRBJ2-3; 8 bases align to TRBD2. Germline V gene data show CDR1 as KGHSH and CDR2 as LQKENI. This CDR3 region has 14 residues. V trimming: 4 bases; J trimming: 4 bases; junction bases outside the gene matches: 4. The CDR3: CASSLTSDSDTQYF. The CDR3 nucleotides read TGTGCCAGCTCACTGACTAGCGACTCAGATACGCAGTATTTT. The whole variable domain, remainder taken from reference TRBV18 and TRBJ2-3, is NAGVMQNPRHLVRRRGQEARLRCSPMKGHSHVYWYRQLPEEGLKFMVYLQKENIIDESGMPKERFSAEFPKEGPSILRIQQVVRGDSAAYFCASSLTSDSDTQYFGPGTRLTVL.

Note on this clonotype: A much bigger clone sits one base away, suggesting this may be a read error. This chain links TRBV20-1 with TRBJ2-1; the D is unclear. The CDR3 is 15 amino acids. Trimming removed 6 bases at V and 3 bases at J, with 18 bases between. Germline CDR1 and CDR2: DFQATT and SNEGSKA (reference sequence). CDR3 sequence (DNA): TGCAGTGCCTGGGCCTCCGGAGCCTTCTACAATGAGCAGTTCTTC. Its protein is CSAWASGAFYNEQFF.

This clonotype has at least ten counts. The J gene is TRBJ2-3, the V gene TRBV5-6; no definite D call. Trimming pared 0 bases from V and 5 bases from J, leaving 10 bases between. Germline lookup yields CDR1 SGHDT and CDR2 YYEEEE. This CDR3 is built from 14 residues. CDR3 DNA sequence: TGTGCCAGCAGCTTGGCCAACTGGGGAGATACGCAGTATTTT. Protein: CASSLANWGDTQYF.

The V call is TRBV19, the J call TRBJ1-4; TRBD1 matches at 8 bases. With 5 bases clipped from V and 2 bases from J, the junction kept 4 bases outside the gene matches. The CDR3 extends over 15 amino acids. CDR1 is LNHDA and CDR2 is SQIVND in the germline V gene (reference sequence). This CDR3 is CASSSYRGTNEKLFF. The CDR3 nucleotides read TGTGCCAGTAGTTCTTACAGGGGGACTAATGAAAAACTGTTTTTT.

This clonotype was found many times. This chain joins TRBV30 and TRBJ1-6; no clear D. The CDR3 totals 13 residues. From germline, CDR1 is GTSNPN and CDR2 SVGIG (reference sequence). Trimming took 3 bases from V and 11 from J, leaving 14 bases between them. The CDR3 spells CAWRLRGDTPLHF. As DNA, the CDR3 is TGTGCCTGGAGGCTCCGGGGTGATACACCCCTCCACTTT.

This clonotype was found many times. The chain employs TRBV2 and TRBJ2-5; 11 nucleotides agree with TRBD2. The CDR3 loop spans 15 amino acids. V dropped 4 bases and J dropped 5; count of bases not matched to a gene: 6. Looked up from germline, CDR1 is SNHLY and CDR2 is FYNNEI. CDR3 sequence reads: CASSAGTSGGETQYF. As DNA, the CDR3 is TGTGCCAGCAGTGCCGGGACTAGCGGAGGGGAGACCCAGTACTTC.

This clonotype was seen at least ten times. This chain links TRBV7-2 with TRBJ2-1; the D call may be TRBD1 or TRBD2 (7 bases each). This CDR3 has 15 residues. Germline CDR1 reads SGHTA; CDR2 reads FQGNSA. The V end lost 4 bases, the J end lost 3 bases, and 13 bases lay between the germline ends. The CDR3 spells CASSSGGANYNEQFF. The CDR3 nucleotides read TGTGCCAGCAGCTCAGGGGGGGCGAACTACAATGAGCAGTTCTTC.

This clonotype occurred many times. The rearrangement joins TRBV11-1 to TRBJ1-2; unclear D gene. The CDR3 runs to 13 residues. V was pared by 5 bases and J by 4 bases, with 11 bases between. CDR1 SGHAT and CDR2 FQDESV come from the germline V gene (reference sequence). The CDR3 DNA sequence: TGTGCCAGCAGCGGACCTATAACCTATGGCTACACCTTC. Protein sequence: CASSGPITYGYTF.

At least ten counts were recorded for this clonotype. The J gene is TRBJ1-2, the V gene TRBV28; D not certain. The length of the CDR3 is 15 residues. V was pared by 3 bases and J by 0 bases, with 11 bases between. Looked up from germline, CDR1 is MDHEN and CDR2 is SYDVKM. This CDR3 is CASSFLWRANYGYTF. The CDR3 DNA sequence: TGTGCCAGCAGTTTTCTCTGGCGAGCTAACTATGGCTACACCTTC.

This clonotype was counted many times. This rearrangement joins TRBV28 to TRBJ1-1; possible D gene TRBD1, 6 bases. Deletions cut 5 bases from V and 5 bases from J, with 9 bases between. CDR3 length equals 12 residues. Per germline, CDR1 MDHEN and CDR2 SYDVKM. The CDR3 DNA reads TGTGCCAGCAGTACAGGGAGGACTGAAGCTTTCTTT. It is translated as CASSTGRTEAFF.

V usage is TRBV28 and J usage is TRBJ1-1; 7 bases match TRBD1. Germline V lookup: CDR1 MDHEN, CDR2 SYDVKM. This CDR3 region has 15 residues. With 6 bases clipped from V and 5 bases from J, the junction kept 12 bases outside the gene matches. The CDR3 DNA reads TGTGCCAGCAGCCCCGGGGTGACAGGGCTGACTGAAGCTTTCTTT. This encodes CASSPGVTGLTEAFF.

This clonotype was counted many times. The chain combines TRBV27 with TRBJ2-7; 10 positions match TRBD2. CDR3 length: 16 amino acids. Germline V gene lookup returns CDR1 MNHEY and CDR2 SMNVEV (reference sequence). V dropped 4 bases and J dropped 3; count of bases not matched to a gene: 9. This CDR3 reads CASSSPWTSGRYEQYF. In DNA form, the CDR3 reads TGTGCCAGCAGTTCCCCCTGGACTAGCGGCCGCTACGAGCAGTACTTC.

This clonotype was seen only a few times. It is likely a read error: a sequence one base away is far more abundant. The chain links TRBV6-1 to TRBJ2-3, with D maybe TRBD1 (6 bases). The J call may be incorrect, as the DNA end agrees better with TRBJ1-1. CDR1 is MNHNS, CDR2 SASEGT, per germline. This CDR3 region has 12 residues. CDR3 sequence: CASSGVPGAAFF. CDR3 nucleotide sequence: TGTGCCAGCAGTGGAGTTCCGGGGGCTGCTTTCTTT.

This chain joins TRBV19 and TRBJ2-7, with 11 bases fitting TRBD1. The V segment lost 10 bases and the J segment 6 bases; nucleotides outside the gene matches: 11. The CDR3 runs 14 residues. The germline V gene encodes CDR1 LNHDA and CDR2 SQIVND (reference sequence). CDR3 DNA: TGTGCCACCGGAGGGACAGGGGGGGCTCCCGAGCAGTACTTC. Translated: CATGGTGGAPEQYF.

This clonotype appeared many times. The chain is built from TRBV20-1 and TRBJ2-7; 12 bases align to TRBD1. J gave up 4 bases and V 0 bases, and 13 bases lay outside the gene matches. CDR1 and CDR2 (germline): DFQATT, SNEGSKA (reference sequence). The CDR3 loop spans 18 amino acids. CDR3 loop: CSARDHPGTGGPQYEQYF. The CDR3, as DNA: TGCAGTGCTAGAGATCATCCCGGGACAGGGGGCCCCCAGTACGAGCAGTACTTC.

This clonotype was observed at least ten times. V gene TRBV19 combines with J gene TRBJ2-2; TRBD1 or TRBD2 may be the D gene (5 bases each). The CDR3 spans 17 residues. Trimming pared 5 bases from V and 2 bases from J, leaving 18 bases between. CDR1 and CDR2 from the germline V gene are LNHDA and SQIVND (reference sequence). The CDR3 spells CASSSRPGRHNTGELFF. Here the CDR3 DNA reads TGTGCCAGTAGTTCTCGGCCGGGACGGCACAACACCGGGGAGCTGTTTTTT.

This clonotype was observed many times. This chain links TRBV27 with TRBJ1-5; the D gene is possibly TRBD1 (6 bases). With 3 bases removed from V and 2 bases from J, the gap between germline ends came to 11 bases. The CDR3 length is 15 residues. CDR1 is MNHEY, CDR2 SMNVEV, per germline (reference sequence). The CDR3 sequence is CASSFTGFGNQPQHF. The CDR3, as DNA: TGTGCCAGCAGTTTTACAGGGTTCGGCAATCAGCCCCAGCATTTT.